This T cell receptor (beta chain) was obtained from a study of cytomegalovirus exposure and HLA in healthy donors. Findings and limits, study-wide: The authors later linked a missense DCLRE1C variant to TCR beta V- and J-gene trimming. CMV antigen specificity of three CMV-associated chains was confirmed in vitro. In an earlier analysis, about 87% or about 30%: the productive usage of most TCR beta V segments.

The germline gives CDR1 SQVTM, CDR2 ANQGSEA. The CDR3 consists of 12 residues. J lost 7 bases, V lost 5 bases, and 8 bases had no gene match. A word on this clone: Its target is unknown.

The PCR employed 60 Vbeta primers together with 13 Jbeta primers. The method was immunoSEQ multiplex PCR; TCRdb's version includes in-frame clones alone and lacks a portion of them. This sample has 150,000 to 200,000 clones, with 80% to 90% found just once. Sequencing was done on a sample of PBMCs. The origin of this receptor is a male donor in good health and CMV-seronegative. The chain combines TRBV29-1 with TRBJ2-7, with 7 bases aligning to TRBD1. CDR3 amino acids: CSVSTTGYEQYF. CDR3 DNA sequence: TGCAGCGTTTCAACGACAGGGTATGAGCAGTACTTC.